The 13 T cell receptor beta chains given below trace back to one sample, sequenced in a study. TCRdb processed the 5' RACE reads anew with MiXCR; each CDR3 protein has one entry. This table holds tens of thousands of distinct CDR3 sequences, 25% to 35% found once. Sequences were obtained from tumor-infiltrating memory CD4+ T cells sorted from the breast tumor. Subset given: memory CD4+ T cells, CD4+CD45RO+CD25-. The receptors derive from a female donor with breast cancer.

Only a few counts were recorded for this clonotype. The chain links TRBV5-1 to TRBJ2-7; 7 bases match TRBD1. The CDR3 runs to 14 residues. V trimming: 0 bases; J trimming: 9 bases; junction bases outside the gene matches: 9. Germline lookup yields CDR1 SGHRS and CDR2 YFSETQ. The CDR3 sequence: CASSLVGGDSVQYF. In nucleotides, the CDR3 is TGCGCCAGCAGCTTGGTAGGGGGCGATTCAGTGCAGTACTTC. Drawing the rest from reference TRBV5-1 and TRBJ2-7, the complete variable domain is KAGVTQTPRYLIKTRGQQVTLSCSPISGHRSVSWYQQTPGQGLQFLFEYFSETQRNKGNFPGRFSGRQFSNSRSEMNVSTLELGDSALYLCASSLVGGDSVQYFGPGTRLTVT.

This chain uses TRBV29-1 with TRBJ1-2, with TRBD1 matching over 8 bases. V shed 4 bases, J shed 8 bases, and the junction held 3 bases outside the gene matches. CDR1 and CDR2 from the germline V gene are SQVTM and ANQGSEA. The CDR3 is 11 residues long. CDR3 in amino acids: CSVGGQGGYTF. In DNA, the CDR3 is TGCAGCGTTGGCGGACAGGGAGGCTACACCTTC.

This clonotype occurred a few times. The gene calls are TRBV28 and TRBJ1-1; D gene unclear. The germline V gene has CDR1 MDHEN and CDR2 SYDVKM. V lost 8 bases, J lost 4 bases, and 11 bases lay in between. The CDR3 spans 12 residues. The CDR3 DNA sequence: TGTGCCAGCGGAGGGAGAAGCACTGAAGCTTTCTTT. This encodes CASGGRSTEAFF.

The V gene is TRBV6-2 or TRBV6-3, the J gene TRBJ1-1; D remains ambiguous. This CDR3 is built from 11 residues. Germline V gives CDR1 MNHEY, CDR2 SVGEGT. The ends were cut back, 6 bases at V and 6 bases at J, with 8 bases in the middle. The CDR3 region is CASREGSEAFF. The CDR3 bases are TGTGCCAGCAGGGAGGGCTCTGAAGCTTTCTTT.

On this clonotype: No conserved phenylalanine or tryptophan ends this CDR3, so it is likely a read error. This chain joins TRBV20-1 and TRBJ2-6; 8 nucleotides match TRBD1. Germline V lookup: CDR1 DFQATT, CDR2 SNEGSKA (reference sequence). The V segment lost 2 bases and the J segment 2 bases; nucleotides outside the gene matches: 2. CDR3 length: 15 residues. The CDR3 sequence: CSARPQGAGANVLTS. The CDR3 nucleotides read TGCAGTGCTAGACCACAGGGGGCTGGGGCCAACGTCCTGACTTCC.

A few counts support this clonotype. The gene calls are TRBV19 and TRBJ2-1; 8 nucleotides match TRBD1. There are 16 residues in the CDR3. With 7 bases clipped from V and 2 bases from J, the junction kept 10 bases outside the gene matches. Looked up from germline, CDR1 is LNHDA and CDR2 is SQIVND (reference sequence). The CDR3 sequence: CASTKGRDRPYNEQFF. DNA of the CDR3: TGTGCCAGTACCAAGGGCCGGGACAGGCCCTACAATGAGCAGTTCTTC.

This clonotype was counted a few times. V is TRBV7-2 and J is TRBJ1-2; 8 bases are shared with TRBD1. This CDR3 contains 15 residues. The junction had 8 bases not matched to a gene; V was cut back by 5 bases and J by 3 bases. The germline CDR1 and CDR2 sequences are SGHTA and FQGNSA. CDR3 DNA sequence: TGTGCCAGCAGCCACTATCTGACAGGGGACTATGGCTACACCTTC. Translated: CASSHYLTGDYGYTF.

The rearrangement links TRBV13 to TRBJ2-7; 9 bases map to TRBD1. Germline trimming cut 0 bases from V and 3 bases from J; bases unmatched to any gene: 0. Per germline, CDR1 PRHDT and CDR2 FYEKMQ (reference sequence). The CDR3 spans 14 residues. The CDR3 loop is CASSLGGQGYEQYF. The CDR3 DNA reads as TGTGCCAGCAGCTTAGGGGGACAGGGCTACGAGCAGTACTTC. The variable domain in full, with the rest retrieved from reference TRBV13 and TRBJ2-7, is AAGVIQSPRHLIKEKRETATLKCYPIPRHDTVYWYQQGPGQDPQFLISFYEKMQSDKGSIPDRFSAQQFSDYHSELNMSSLELGDSALYFCASSLGGQGYEQYFGPGTRLTVT.

This clonotype was seen only a few times. The CDR3 nucleotides read TGTGCCAGCAGCCCATATGGGGACGGCGAGCAGTACTTC. It translates to CASSPYGDGEQYF. The chain couples TRBV7-9 to TRBJ2-7; D may match TRBD1 or TRBD2 (5 bases each). The CDR3 has 13 amino acids. Germline assignment: CDR1 SEHNR and CDR2 FQNEAQ (reference sequence). V gave up 5 bases and J gave up 6 bases, with 14 bases separating them.

Points on this clonotype: One end of the junction fails to match germline, which may point to a read error. The chain has TRBV5-1 and TRBJ2-6, with D possibly being TRBD1 (5 bases). CDR1 is SGHRS, CDR2 YFSETQ, per germline. The CDR3 spans 14 residues. CDR3 nucleotide sequence: TGCGCCGGCACAGACCCCTCTGGGGCCAACGTCCTGACCTTC. It yields the protein CAGTDPSGANVLTF.

For this clonotype: This may stem from a read error, because a much larger clone lies one nucleotide away. No conserved phenylalanine or tryptophan ends this CDR3, so it is likely a read error. The genes are TRBV6-1 and TRBJ1-2; the D gene is possibly TRBD1 (5 bases). CDR1 and CDR2 (germline): MNHNS, SASEGT. The V and J ends lost 1 base and 8 bases respectively, with 20 bases between them. The CDR3 sequence is 16 residues long. DNA for the CDR3: TGTGCCAGCAGTGAAGAAGCGTACGGCAGGGTAAAAGGCTACACCCTC. It specifies CASSEEAYGRVKGYTL.

About this clonotype itself: The junction departs from the called germline gene at one end, perhaps through a read error. The rearrangement uses TRBV7-2 and TRBJ2-7, with TRBD2 matching 14 bases. Germline lookup yields CDR1 SGHTA and CDR2 FQGNSA. CDR3 size: 16 residues. CDR3 coding DNA: TGTGCCAGCAGCCCCTTCGCAGGACTAGCGGGAGGAATTTGGTACTTT. Amino acid sequence: CASSPFAGLAGGIWYF.

This clonotype occurred a few times. V and J are TRBV6-7 and TRBJ2-7; D is unclear. TRBV6-7 qualifies as an ORF whose function is uncertain. The CDR3 covers 13 residues. V lost 2 bases to trimming and J lost 3 bases, with 8 bases between them. The CDR3, as DNA: TGTGCCAGCAGTTACGACGGATACTACGAGCAGTACTTC. This sequence encodes CASSYDGYYEQYF.